These 15 T cell receptor beta chains came from one sample sequenced in a study of T cells in Graves' hyperthyroidism and ophthalmopathy. The source material, RNA transcripts, was used to amplify TCR beta CDR3 regions. TCR CDR3 underwent first-round RT-PCR with the HTBI primer set. TCRdb reprocessed the multiplex PCR reads with MiXCR, giving one entry per CDR3 protein. The sample has hundreds of thousands of distinct CDR3 sequences, approximately 18% seen once. Sequencing was done on a sample of blood. The receptors stem from a woman in her forties or fifties with Graves' hyperthyroidism that later progressed to Graves' ophthalmopathy.

This clonotype was counted ten times or more. V gene TRBV5-1 combines with J gene TRBJ2-3, with 11 bases fitting TRBD1. V lost 3 bases and J lost 3; bases outside the gene matches: 6. This CDR3 spans 16 amino acids. Germline V CDR1 and CDR2: SGHRS, YFSETQ. The CDR3 is CASSSLGTGGTDTQYF. In DNA form, the CDR3 reads TGCGCCAGCAGCTCCCTTGGGACAGGGGGGACAGATACGCAGTATTTT.

For this clonotype: A much larger clone differs by one base, so this may be a read error. The V and J genes are TRBV6-1 and TRBJ2-3, with D possibly called TRBD1 or TRBD2 (5 bases each). V shed 5 bases and J shed 1 base, with 19 bases lying between them. The length of the CDR3 is 17 residues. Looked up from germline, CDR1 is MNHNS and CDR2 is SASEGT. CDR3 nucleotide sequence: TGTGCCAGCAGTCCCCCCCGAGGGCGAGGGGGCACAGATACGCAGTATTTT. Its protein is CASSPPRGRGGTDTQYF.

This clonotype has just a few counts. The chain is built from TRBV24-1 and TRBJ2-1, with D unclear. The CDR3 runs to 16 residues. V lost 1 base, J lost 1 base, and 10 bases lay in between. CDR1 is KGHDR, CDR2 SFDVKD, per germline. CDR3 in amino acids: CATSDFLTDSYNEQFF. In nucleotides, the CDR3 is TGTGCCACCAGTGATTTTCTAACAGATTCCTACAATGAGCAGTTCTTC.

The genes are TRBV18 and TRBJ2-5; unclear D gene. Germline V gene sequence: CDR1 KGHSH, CDR2 LQKENI. Trimming took off 5 bases at V and 3 bases at J, with 13 bases between the two ends. CDR3 length: 14 residues. CDR3 amino acids: CASSTFLDEETQYF. The CDR3 DNA sequence: TGTGCCAGCTCAACCTTTCTAGACGAAGAGACCCAGTACTTC.

The V and J genes are TRBV20-1 and TRBJ1-5; D is ambiguous. CDR3 length: 15 residues. V was clipped by 3 bases and J by 0 bases, with 12 bases between them. CDR1 is DFQATT and CDR2 is SNEGSKA in the germline V gene (reference sequence). CDR3 residues: CSASFSGSSNQPQHF. CDR3 nucleotide sequence: TGCAGTGCTAGTTTTAGTGGGAGTAGCAATCAGCCCCAGCATTTT.

The rearrangement uses TRBV24-1 and TRBJ2-1, with D possibly matching TRBD2 (5 bases). The V end lost 4 bases, the J end lost 0 bases, and 9 bases lay between the germline ends. This CDR3 has 15 residues. Germline CDR1 reads KGHDR; CDR2 reads SFDVKD. The CDR3 DNA follows: TGTGCCACCAGTGAGAGGGTCAACTCCTACAATGAGCAGTTCTTC. Protein product: CATSERVNSYNEQFF.

This clonotype was observed at least ten times. The chain recombines TRBV6-1 with TRBJ1-2; D is unresolved. The V end lost 7 bases, the J end lost 0 bases, and 12 bases lay between the germline ends. Germline V gene data show CDR1 as MNHNS and CDR2 as SASEGT. The CDR3 totals 14 residues. The CDR3 nucleotides are TGTGCCAGCACCCTGGTGGGAGCTAACTATGGCTACACCTTC. The encoded protein is CASTLVGANYGYTF.

The chain joins TRBV7-9 to TRBJ2-1; TRBD1 or TRBD2 may be the D gene (5 bases each). Between the trimmed V and J ends, which lost 4 bases and 5 bases, there was a span of 12 bases. The CDR3 runs to 14 residues. Per germline, CDR1 SEHNR and CDR2 FQNEAQ (reference sequence). CDR3 amino acids: CASSSLGPNNEQFF. CDR3 DNA: TGTGCCAGCAGCTCCCTGGGACCCAACAATGAGCAGTTCTTC. Full variable domain (outside the CDR3, taken from reference TRBV7-9 and TRBJ2-1): DTGVSQNPRHKITKRGQNVTFRCDPISEHNRLYWYRQTLGQGPEFLTYFQNEAQLEKSRLLSDRFSAERPKGSFSTLEIQRTEQGDSAMYLCASSSLGPNNEQFFGPGTRLTVL.

The sample holds a few counts of this clonotype. The chain recombines TRBV20-1 with TRBJ2-2; TRBD2 agrees at 7 bases. Unmatched junction bases numbered 6, after V lost 0 bases and J lost 2 bases. This CDR3 is 16 amino acids long. CDR1 and CDR2 from the germline V gene are DFQATT and SNEGSKA (reference sequence). CDR3 nucleotides: TGCAGTGCTAGAGATTCGGGAGGCCTTAACACCGGGGAGCTGTTTTTT. This encodes CSARDSGGLNTGELFF.

This rearrangement joins TRBV7-9 to TRBJ2-7; D is undetermined. CDR1 SEHNR and CDR2 FQNEAQ come from the germline V gene (reference sequence). The CDR3 loop spans 13 amino acids. V lost 2 bases to trimming and J lost 6 bases, with 11 bases between them. The CDR3 DNA reads as TGTGCCAGCAGCTTAAATGACGCAGGCGAGCAGTACTTC. It encodes CASSLNDAGEQYF. Drawing the rest from reference TRBV7-9 and TRBJ2-7, the complete variable domain is DTGVSQNPRHKITKRGQNVTFRCDPISEHNRLYWYRQTLGQGPEFLTYFQNEAQLEKSRLLSDRFSAERPKGSFSTLEIQRTEQGDSAMYLCASSLNDAGEQYFGPGTRLTVT.

The CDR3 loop is CASSDPSAGNTEAFF. The CDR3 region has the DNA TGTGCCAGCAGTGACCCCTCGGCCGGTAACACTGAAGCTTTCTTT. The rearrangement joins TRBV27 to TRBJ1-1; D is uncertain. CDR3 length equals 15 residues. CDR1 and CDR2 from the germline V gene are MNHEY and SMNVEV (reference sequence). Between the trimmed V and J ends, which lost 5 bases and 2 bases, there was a span of 15 bases.

This clonotype was recorded a few times. The chain uses TRBV27 and TRBJ1-1; D gene ambiguous. Trimming took 10 bases from V and 4 from J, leaving 19 bases between them. Germline assignment: CDR1 MNHEY and CDR2 SMNVEV (reference sequence). CDR3 length: 14 residues. The CDR3 region is CATGQAGYPTEAFF. The CDR3 DNA reads as TGTGCCACCGGGCAGGCGGGCTACCCCACTGAAGCTTTCTTT.

This clonotype was recorded a few times. This chain uses TRBV27 with TRBJ1-4, with 7 bases lining up with TRBD1. V lost 3 bases to trimming and J lost 7 bases; unmatched junction nucleotides: 23. The V gene's germline CDR1 is MNHEY and CDR2 SMNVEV (reference sequence). This CDR3 contains 20 residues. The CDR3 sequence: CASSFRLLDRERGFAEKLFF. As DNA, the CDR3 is TGTGCCAGCAGTTTCCGCCTTCTCGACAGGGAAAGGGGGTTTGCTGAAAAACTGTTTTTT.

This clonotype was detected only a few times. V is TRBV29-1 and J is TRBJ2-2; D uncertain. Trimming removed 3 bases at V and 2 bases at J, with 10 bases between. Germline V CDR1 and CDR2: SQVTM, ANQGSEA. The CDR3 is made up of 14 amino acids. CDR3 in amino acids: CSVEASDNTGELFF. The CDR3 DNA sequence: TGCAGCGTTGAGGCCAGCGACAACACCGGGGAGCTGTTTTTT.

This clonotype has only a few counts. The V call is TRBV7-2, the J call TRBJ1-4, with 9 bases matching TRBD1. V shed 2 bases, J shed 8 bases, and the junction held 12 bases outside the gene matches. CDR1 and CDR2 (germline): SGHTA, FQGNSA. The CDR3 length is 17 residues. The CDR3 DNA sequence: TGTGCCAGCAGCTTACAACAGGGGGCTCCGGTTGGCGAAAAACTGTTTTTT. Protein product: CASSLQQGAPVGEKLFF.